The clone carrying this T cell receptor beta chain was observed a single time. Its target is unknown. The entry originates in a study of OX40 agonist ivuxolimab in advanced cancers. Study-level results: No antigen was identified for the clonally expanded peripheral T cells.

CDR1 is WNHNN and CDR2 is SYGVQD in the germline V gene (reference sequence). V lost 3 bases, J lost 6 bases, and 12 bases lay in between. This CDR3 has 13 residues. Autoimmune disease history or systemic immunosuppression was exclusionary. Some clones are missing from TCRdb's copy, which holds only in-frame ones; the method was immunoSEQ multiplex PCR. The table includes roughly 74,000 clones, 85% to 90% detected once. Here the sequenced sample was CD4+ or CD8+ T cells sorted from blood, taken in a trial of the OX40 agonist ivuxolimab. The TCR sequence derives from an adult with an advanced solid tumor such as melanoma, head and neck, liver or kidney cancer. The V call is TRBV10-1, the J call TRBJ2-7; a weak D match, TRBD1 (5 bases). The CDR3 DNA reads TGCGCCAGCAGTGATGGGATAGGGGTCGAGCAGTACTTC. It translates to CASSDGIGVEQYF.